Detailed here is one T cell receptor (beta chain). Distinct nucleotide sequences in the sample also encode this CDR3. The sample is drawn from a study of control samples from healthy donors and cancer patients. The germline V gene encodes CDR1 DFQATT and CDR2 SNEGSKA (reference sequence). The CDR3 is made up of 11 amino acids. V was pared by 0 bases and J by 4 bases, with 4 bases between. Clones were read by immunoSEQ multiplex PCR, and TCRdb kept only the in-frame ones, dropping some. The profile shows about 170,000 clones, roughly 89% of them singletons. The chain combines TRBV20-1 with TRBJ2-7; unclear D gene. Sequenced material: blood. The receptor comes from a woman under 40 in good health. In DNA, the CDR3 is TGCAGTGCTAGAGATGGGTACGAGCAGTACTTC. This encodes CSARDGYEQYF.